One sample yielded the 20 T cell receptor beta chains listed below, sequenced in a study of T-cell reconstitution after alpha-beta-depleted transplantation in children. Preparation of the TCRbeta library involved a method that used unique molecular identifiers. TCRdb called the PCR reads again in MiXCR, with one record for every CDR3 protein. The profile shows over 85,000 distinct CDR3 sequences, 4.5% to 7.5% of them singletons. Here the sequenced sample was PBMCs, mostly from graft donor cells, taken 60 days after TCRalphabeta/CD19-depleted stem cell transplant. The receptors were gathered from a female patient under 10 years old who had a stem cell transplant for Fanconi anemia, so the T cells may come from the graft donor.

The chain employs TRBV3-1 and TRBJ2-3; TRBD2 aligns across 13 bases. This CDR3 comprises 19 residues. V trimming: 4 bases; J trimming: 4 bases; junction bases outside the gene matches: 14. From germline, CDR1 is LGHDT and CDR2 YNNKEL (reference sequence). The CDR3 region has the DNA TGTGCCAGCAGCCGGAGTCGGGGAACTAGCGGGAGGGGACCAGATACGCAGTATTTT. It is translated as CASSRSRGTSGRGPDTQYF.

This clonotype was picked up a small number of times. The CDR3 coding sequence is TGTGCCAGCAGCTTAACGTACAAGGGCTATGGCTACACCTTC. Translation gives CASSLTYKGYGYTF. V is TRBV7-3 and J is TRBJ1-2; D unresolved. Germline V CDR1 and CDR2: SGHTA, FQGTGA. V was trimmed by 0 bases and J by 4 bases, leaving 9 bases between them. The CDR3 totals 14 residues.

CDR3: CASSITGARYEQYF. CDR3 bases: TGTGCCAGTAGTATAACGGGGGCCCGGTACGAGCAGTACTTC. The V and J genes are TRBV19 and TRBJ2-7; D possibly uses TRBD1 or TRBD2 (6 bases each). The V gene lost 2 bases and the J gene lost 4 bases, with 12 bases spanning the gap. Germline V lookup: CDR1 LNHDA, CDR2 SQIVND (reference sequence). The CDR3 length is 14 residues.

The CDR3 loop is CASSEGHTPNTEAFF. In DNA form, the CDR3 reads TGCGCCAGCAGTGAGGGACACACCCCGAACACTGAAGCTTTCTTT. The J gene is TRBJ1-1, the V gene TRBV10-1; TRBD1 is a possible D gene (5 bases). The CDR3 spans 15 residues. The germline V gene encodes CDR1 WNHNN and CDR2 SYGVQD (reference sequence). Trimming removed 2 bases from V and 1 base from J, with 11 bases in between.

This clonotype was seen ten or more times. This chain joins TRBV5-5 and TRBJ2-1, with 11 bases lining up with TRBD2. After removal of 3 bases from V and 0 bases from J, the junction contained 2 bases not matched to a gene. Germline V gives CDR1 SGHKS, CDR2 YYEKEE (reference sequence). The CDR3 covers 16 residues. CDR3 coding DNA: TGTGCCAGCAGCTGGGGGACTAGCGGCTCCTACAATGAGCAGTTCTTC. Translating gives CASSWGTSGSYNEQFF.

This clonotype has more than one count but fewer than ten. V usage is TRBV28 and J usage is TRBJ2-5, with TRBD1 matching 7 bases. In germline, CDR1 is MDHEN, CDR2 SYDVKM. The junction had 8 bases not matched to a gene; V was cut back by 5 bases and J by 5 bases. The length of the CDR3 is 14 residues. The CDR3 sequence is CASSALDRIETQYF. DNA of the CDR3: TGTGCCAGCAGTGCTCTGGACAGGATTGAGACCCAGTACTTC. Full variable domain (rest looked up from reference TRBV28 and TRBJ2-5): DVKVTQSSRYLVKRTGEKVFLECVQDMDHENMFWYRQDPGLGLRLIYFSYDVKMKEKGDIPEGYSVSREKKERFSLILESASTNQTSMYLCASSALDRIETQYFGPGTRLLVL.

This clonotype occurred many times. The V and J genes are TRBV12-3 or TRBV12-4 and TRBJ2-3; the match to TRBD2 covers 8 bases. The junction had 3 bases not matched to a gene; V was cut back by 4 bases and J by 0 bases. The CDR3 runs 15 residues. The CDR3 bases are TGTGCCAGCAGTTCTAGCGGGTCAAGCACAGATACGCAGTATTTT. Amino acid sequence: CASSSSGSSTDTQYF.

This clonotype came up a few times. The CDR3: CASLGDYEQYF. CDR3 sequence (DNA): TGTGCCAGCCTCGGAGATTACGAGCAGTACTTC. The genes are TRBV28 and TRBJ2-7; D is unclear. Trimming removed 8 bases at V and 4 bases at J, with 9 bases between. This CDR3 region has 11 residues. CDR1 and CDR2 (germline): MDHEN, SYDVKM.

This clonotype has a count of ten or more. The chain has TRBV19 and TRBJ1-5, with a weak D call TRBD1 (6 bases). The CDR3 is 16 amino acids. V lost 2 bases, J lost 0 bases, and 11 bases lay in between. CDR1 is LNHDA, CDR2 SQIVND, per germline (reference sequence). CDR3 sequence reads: CASSINRDYSNQPQHF. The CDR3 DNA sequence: TGTGCCAGTAGTATAAACAGGGACTATAGCAATCAGCCCCAGCATTTT. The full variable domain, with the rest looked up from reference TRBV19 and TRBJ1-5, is DGGITQSPKYLFRKEGQNVTLSCEQNLNHDAMYWYRQDPGQGLRLIYYSQIVNDFQKGDIAEGYSVSREKKESFPLTVTSAQKNPTAFYLCASSINRDYSNQPQHFGDGTRLSIL.

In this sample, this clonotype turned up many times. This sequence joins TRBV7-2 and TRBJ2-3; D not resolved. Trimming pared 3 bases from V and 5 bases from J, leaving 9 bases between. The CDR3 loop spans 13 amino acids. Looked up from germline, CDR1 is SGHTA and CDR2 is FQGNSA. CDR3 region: CASSLWVKDTQYF. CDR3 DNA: TGTGCCAGCAGCTTGTGGGTAAAAGATACGCAGTATTTT.

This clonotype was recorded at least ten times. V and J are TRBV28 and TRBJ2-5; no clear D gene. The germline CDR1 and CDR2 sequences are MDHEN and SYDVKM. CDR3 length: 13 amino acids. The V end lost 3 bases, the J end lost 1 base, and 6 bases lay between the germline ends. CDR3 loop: CASSLLAQETQYF. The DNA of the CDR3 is TGTGCCAGCAGTTTGCTTGCCCAAGAGACCCAGTACTTC.

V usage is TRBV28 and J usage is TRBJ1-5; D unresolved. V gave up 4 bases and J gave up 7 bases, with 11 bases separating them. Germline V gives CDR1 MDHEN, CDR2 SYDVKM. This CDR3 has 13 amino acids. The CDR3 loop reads CASSSSSFQPQHF. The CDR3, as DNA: TGTGCCAGCAGTTCGAGTAGTTTCCAGCCCCAGCATTTT.

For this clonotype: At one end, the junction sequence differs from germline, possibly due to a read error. CDR3 protein: CCAPILLAGGVDTQYF. The CDR3 DNA reads TGCTGTGCTCCTATACTACTAGCGGGAGGAGTAGATACGCAGTATTTT. The chain combines TRBV20-1 with TRBJ2-3; 12 bases map to TRBD2. Germline-derived CDR1 and CDR2 are DFQATT and SNEGSKA (reference sequence). The CDR3 is 16 amino acids.

CDR3 in DNA: TGTGCCAGCAGCCTCAGACTAGCGGGGGGGCACACAGATACGCAGTATTTT. Translating gives CASSLRLAGGHTDTQYF. The rearrangement joins TRBV7-2 to TRBJ2-3; 14 positions agree with TRBD2. V lost 5 bases, J lost 2 bases, and 6 bases stayed unmatched. The germline gives CDR1 SGHTA, CDR2 FQGNSA. The CDR3 is 17 amino acids. The full variable domain, with the rest looked up from reference TRBV7-2 and TRBJ2-3, is GAGVSQSPSNKVTEKGKDVELRCDPISGHTALYWYRQSLGQGLEFLIYFQGNSAPDKSGLPSDRFSAERTGGSVSTLTIQRTQQEDSAVYLCASSLRLAGGHTDTQYFGPGTRLTVL.

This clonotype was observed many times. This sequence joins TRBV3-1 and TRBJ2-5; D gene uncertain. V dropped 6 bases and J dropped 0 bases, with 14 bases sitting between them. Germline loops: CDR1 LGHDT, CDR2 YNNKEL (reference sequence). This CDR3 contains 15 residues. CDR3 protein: CASRENPEYQETQYF. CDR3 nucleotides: TGTGCCAGCAGAGAAAACCCGGAGTACCAAGAGACCCAGTACTTC.

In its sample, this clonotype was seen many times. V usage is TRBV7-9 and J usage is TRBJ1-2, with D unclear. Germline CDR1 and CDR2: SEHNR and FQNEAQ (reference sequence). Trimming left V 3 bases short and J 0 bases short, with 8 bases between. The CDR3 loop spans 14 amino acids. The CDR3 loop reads CASSFSLANYGYTF. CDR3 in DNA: TGTGCCAGCAGCTTTAGTTTAGCTAACTATGGCTACACCTTC.

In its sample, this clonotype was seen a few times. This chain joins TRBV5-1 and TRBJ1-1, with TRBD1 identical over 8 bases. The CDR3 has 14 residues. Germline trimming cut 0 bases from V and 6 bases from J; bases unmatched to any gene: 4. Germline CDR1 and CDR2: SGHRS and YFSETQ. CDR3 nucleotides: TGCGCCAGCAGCTTGGTTACAGGGGGGTCTGAAGCTTTCTTT. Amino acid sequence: CASSLVTGGSEAFF.

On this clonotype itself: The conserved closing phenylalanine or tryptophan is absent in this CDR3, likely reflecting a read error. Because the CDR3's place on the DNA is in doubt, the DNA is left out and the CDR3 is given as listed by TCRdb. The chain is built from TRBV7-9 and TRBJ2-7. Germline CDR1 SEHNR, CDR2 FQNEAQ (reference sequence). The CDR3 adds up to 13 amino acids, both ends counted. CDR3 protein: CASSLGPLAAIRL.

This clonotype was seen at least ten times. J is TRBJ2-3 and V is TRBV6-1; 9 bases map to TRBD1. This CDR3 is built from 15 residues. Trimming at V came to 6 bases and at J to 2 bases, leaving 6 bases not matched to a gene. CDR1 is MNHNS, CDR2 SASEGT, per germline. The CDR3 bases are TGTGCCAGCAGGGGGGACAGGGACTACACAGATACGCAGTATTTT. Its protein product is CASRGDRDYTDTQYF.

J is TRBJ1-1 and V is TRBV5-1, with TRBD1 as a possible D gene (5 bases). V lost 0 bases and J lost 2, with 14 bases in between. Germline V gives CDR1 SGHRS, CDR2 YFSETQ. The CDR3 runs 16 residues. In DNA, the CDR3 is TGCGCCAGCAGCTTGGCAATGATTGACAGTAACACTGAAGCTTTCTTT. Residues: CASSLAMIDSNTEAFF.